This T cell receptor (beta chain) was found in a study of CD8+ T cells in alopecia areata. Across the study: Tofacitinib lasted 6 to 18 months, then 6 months off drug. Findings and limits, study-wide: Between patients, shared TCR sequences were less clear than in mice. This was possibly due in part to HLA diversity in the patient population.

RNA extraction and reverse transcription yielded cDNA as sequencing template. Profiling relied on immunoSEQ multiplex PCR, and the TCRdb table lists in-frame clones only, not all of them. The table lists 140,000 to 150,000 clones, around 49% of them singletons. This clone appeared once. The antigen is not known. Collection of lesional scalp punch biopsies and peripheral blood was performed in alopecia areata patients. The sequencing here drew on CD4+ T cells sorted from blood, taken at week 0. The receptor was isolated from a human donor with alopecia areata.

The CDR3 nucleotides read TGTGCCAGCAGCTTGTTAAGCGGGAGAATTTACGAGCAGTACTTC. This translates into CASSLLSGRIYEQYF. The chain combines TRBV7-3 with TRBJ2-7; 8 bases align to TRBD2. Trimming removed 3 bases from V and 4 bases from J; junction bases left unmatched: 8. This CDR3 has 15 amino acids. Germline V lookup: CDR1 SGHTA, CDR2 FQGTGA.